Reported below is one TCR beta chain. Germline V gene sequence: CDR1 LNHDA, CDR2 SQIVND (reference sequence). The CDR3 is 14 residues long. Trimming took 0 bases from V and 2 from J, leaving 6 bases between them. This specimen comes from a study of early T cells in non-severe SARS-CoV-2 infection. Researchers tagged individual cDNA molecules with unique molecular identifiers. TCRdb fed the 5' RACE reads into MiXCR, producing one record per CDR3 protein. Found here are about 50,000 distinct CDR3 sequences, roughly 10% of them singletons; the top ten hold around 5.3%. V and J are TRBV19 and TRBJ2-3; D is uncertain. The TCR originated in an adult who was a healthcare worker with PCR-confirmed SARS-CoV-2 infection or an uninfected control (not recorded which). The specimen comprised whole blood, sampled at baseline. Here the CDR3 reads CASSIDVSTDTQYF. In DNA, the CDR3 is TGTGCCAGTAGTATAGACGTCTCCACAGATACGCAGTATTTT.